The entry below describes one T cell receptor beta chain. This sample stems from a study of blood T cell repertoires in COVID-19. For the study at large: From the United States, Italy and Spain came samples of acute and convalescent COVID-19. Sources were T cells, B-cell-depleted T cells, or PBMCs; the material itself was cDNA or gDNA.

How the authors handled the data: How many nucleated cells were present was estimated from reference gene primer amplification. Some clones are missing from TCRdb's copy, which holds only in-frame ones; the method was immunoSEQ multiplex PCR. The D gene and trimming were derived from the DNA, and the V and J assignments and clone size from that table. The sample has a few hundred thousand clones; around 89% are singletons. The germline CDR1 and CDR2 sequences are SNHLY and FYNNEI. This CDR3 is 16 amino acids long. Trimming took 3 bases from V and 6 from J, leaving 15 bases between them. The source of this sequence is a woman aged 25 to 39 who had recovered from COVID-19. The rearrangement uses TRBV2 and TRBJ1-6; D ambiguous. Source material: peripheral blood. The CDR3 nucleotides are TGTGCCAGCAGTGATCGTCCGGGAAAAAGTAATTCACCCCTCCACTTT. It yields the protein CASSDRPGKSNSPLHF.